Following are 18 T cell receptor beta chains from one sample sequenced in a study of response to subunit inactivated influenza vaccine. From the RT-PCR reads, TCRdb called clonotypes with MiXCR, one entry per CDR3 protein. The sample lists approximately 730,000 distinct CDR3 sequences, about 15% occurring once. The starting material was PBMCs from blood, obtained less than 15 days before vaccination. Every receptor here comes from a man aged 50-59 years who received an inactivated influenza vaccine.

V usage is TRBV3-1 and J usage is TRBJ2-1; D call uncertain. This CDR3 has 13 residues. Germline loops: CDR1 LGHDT, CDR2 YNNKEL (reference sequence). The V end lost 1 base, the J end lost 9 bases, and 10 bases lay between the germline ends. DNA of the CDR3: TGTGCCAGCAGCCAAGGAATCTGGGGTGAGCAGTTCTTC. Translated, it gives CASSQGIWGEQFF.

The rearrangement links TRBV6-5 to TRBJ2-3; no reliable D call. Looked up from germline, CDR1 is MNHEY and CDR2 is SVGAGI. Trimming left V 0 bases short and J 6 bases short, with 7 bases between. The CDR3 sequence is 13 residues long. The CDR3 DNA sequence: TGTGCCAGCAGTTACTCGTCGAGGGATACGCAGTATTTT. Protein sequence: CASSYSSRDTQYF.

This clonotype was found a few times. CDR3 sequence (DNA): TGTGCCAGCAGGACAGCAGGGTCCTACGAGCAGTACTTC. The encoded protein is CASRTAGSYEQYF. V gene TRBV12-3 or TRBV12-4 combines with J gene TRBJ2-7, with D perhaps matching TRBD1 (5 bases). V shed 6 bases and J shed 1 base, with 10 bases lying between them. This CDR3 is built from 13 residues.

This clonotype was counted at least ten times. The chain employs TRBV6-5 and TRBJ2-5, with 7 bases that match TRBD1. The CDR3 consists of 15 residues. Trimming removed 0 bases from V and 1 base from J; junction bases left unmatched: 2. In germline, CDR1 is MNHEY, CDR2 SVGAGI. DNA for the CDR3: TGTGCCAGCAGTTACTCGCCAGGGGGCCAAGAGACCCAGTACTTC. This translates into CASSYSPGGQETQYF.

This clonotype turned up a few times. V gene TRBV25-1 combines with J gene TRBJ2-3; a weak D match, TRBD2 (6 bases). The CDR3 consists of 13 residues. Trimming took 4 bases from V and 4 from J, leaving 9 bases between them. Looked up from germline, CDR1 is MGHDK and CDR2 is SYGVNS. Here the CDR3 reads CASSVWGADTQYF. CDR3 sequence (DNA): TGTGCCAGCAGTGTATGGGGGGCAGATACGCAGTATTTT.

V gene TRBV6-1 combines with J gene TRBJ2-7, with 7 bases identical to TRBD2. CDR1 MNHNS and CDR2 SASEGT come from the germline V gene. The V and J ends lost 8 bases and 3 bases, in that order; junction bases with no gene match: 13. The length of the CDR3 is 15 residues. The CDR3 protein is CASSRGLTDFYEQYF. CDR3 DNA: TGTGCCAGCTCTCGGGGACTAACCGACTTCTACGAGCAGTACTTC.

This sequence joins TRBV7-6 and TRBJ2-3; 12 bases agree with TRBD1. Per the germline V gene, CDR1 is SGHVS and CDR2 is FNYEAQ. This CDR3 contains 16 residues. V was pared by 5 bases and J by 8 bases, with 11 bases of the junction left unmatched. CDR3 coding DNA: TGTGCCAGCAGCCCGGGACAGGGGGCGACCAGCGGTACGCAGTATTTT. It encodes CASSPGQGATSGTQYF.

The sample holds a few counts of this clonotype. The rearrangement uses TRBV5-5 and TRBJ1-5, with D tentatively TRBD1 (5 bases). V shed 1 base and J shed 0 bases, with 11 bases lying between them. The germline V gene has CDR1 SGHKS and CDR2 YYEKEE (reference sequence). The CDR3 spans 16 residues. The CDR3 nucleotides are TGTGCCAGCAGCTTGCTCCCAGGACATAGCAATCAGCCCCAGCATTTT. It codes for CASSLLPGHSNQPQHF.

The sample holds a few counts of this clonotype. This chain uses TRBV14 with TRBJ1-1, with 8 bases identical to TRBD1. Germline CDR1 SGHDN, CDR2 FVKESK. This CDR3 is 14 amino acids long. The trim removed 2 bases at V and 5 bases at J, leaving 4 bases unmatched. CDR3 residues: CASSQLTGGTEAFF. The CDR3 nucleotides read TGTGCCAGCAGCCAACTTACAGGGGGGACTGAAGCTTTCTTT.

In its sample, this clonotype was seen many times. V gene TRBV5-1 combines with J gene TRBJ2-7; D not certain. This CDR3 is built from 14 residues. Trimming shortened V by 4 bases and J by 3 bases, and 14 bases separated the two germline ends. CDR1 is SGHRS and CDR2 is YFSETQ in the germline V gene. CDR3 nucleotide sequence: TGCGCCAGCAGCCCACGAGTGTACAGCTACGAGCAGTACTTC. Protein: CASSPRVYSYEQYF.

The V and J genes are TRBV7-2 and TRBJ2-7; possibly TRBD2 for D (5 bases). V gave up 5 bases and J gave up 3 bases, with 11 bases separating them. This CDR3 is 13 amino acids long. The germline CDR1 and CDR2 sequences are SGHTA and FQGNSA. DNA of the CDR3: TGTGCCAGCAGCCCGTTCGGGGTCTACGAGCAGTACTTC. This codes for CASSPFGVYEQYF.

This clonotype occurred a few times. The chain joins TRBV28 to TRBJ1-5, with D perhaps TRBD1 (6 bases). The germline gives CDR1 MDHEN, CDR2 SYDVKM. The CDR3 extends over 15 amino acids. The V end was cut by 5 bases, the J end by 2 bases, with 13 bases between. The CDR3 loop is CASSPQGSGNQPQHF. The CDR3 DNA sequence: TGTGCCAGCAGTCCCCAGGGGTCCGGCAATCAGCCCCAGCATTTT.

The chain is built from TRBV20-1 and TRBJ2-7, with TRBD1 matching 9 bases. The ends lost 6 bases at V and 3 bases at J; junction bases unmatched: 9. This CDR3 has 14 residues. Germline CDR1 is DFQATT and CDR2 is SNEGSKA (reference sequence). The CDR3 sequence is CSAEGDRVVYEQYF. The CDR3, as DNA: TGCAGTGCCGAGGGGGACAGGGTGGTCTACGAGCAGTACTTC.

This chain connects TRBV20-1 to TRBJ1-1; D gene uncertain. The CDR3 is 12 amino acids. The germline V gene has CDR1 DFQATT and CDR2 SNEGSKA (reference sequence). V lost 4 bases and J lost 1, with 7 bases in between. The CDR3 protein is CSANSPNTEAFF. The CDR3 DNA follows: TGCAGTGCTAACAGCCCGAACACTGAAGCTTTCTTT.

The table lists this clonotype with a few counts. The V and J genes are TRBV29-1 and TRBJ1-1; D uncertain. This CDR3 has 11 residues. Germline lookup yields CDR1 SQVTM and CDR2 ANQGSEA. The V end was cut by 4 bases, the J end by 3 bases, with 6 bases between. As DNA, the CDR3 is TGCAGCGTTGTCTCTCACACTGAAGCTTTCTTT. Amino acid sequence: CSVVSHTEAFF. Filled out from reference TRBV29-1 and TRBJ1-1, the complete variable domain reads SAVISQKPSRDICQRGTSLTIQCQVDSQVTMMFWYRQQPGQSLTLIATANQGSEATYESGFVIDKFPISRPNLTFSTLTVSNMSPEDSSIYLCSVVSHTEAFFGQGTRLTVV.

This clonotype occurred a few times. The chain is built from TRBV5-6 and TRBJ2-4, with unresolved D. The CDR3 is 15 residues long. Per the germline V gene, CDR1 is SGHDT and CDR2 is YYEEEE. Between the trimmed V and J ends, which lost 6 bases and 3 bases, there was a span of 16 bases. DNA for the CDR3: TGTGCCAGCACCCTAACGCCGCGAGTCAAAAACATTCAGTACTTC. Amino acid sequence: CASTLTPRVKNIQYF.

The V call is TRBV29-1, the J call TRBJ2-5; D perhaps matches TRBD1 (5 bases). The germline V gene has CDR1 SQVTM and CDR2 ANQGSEA. The CDR3 has 16 residues. The V end was cut by 4 bases, the J end by 3 bases, with 21 bases between. The CDR3 DNA sequence: TGCAGCGTTGTGGGGATTCAGGGTAGGGGAAAAGAGACCCAGTACTTC. It translates to CSVVGIQGRGKETQYF.

In its sample, this clonotype was seen a few times. V and J are TRBV5-1 and TRBJ2-3; D unresolved. CDR3 size: 13 residues. Germline assignment: CDR1 SGHRS and CDR2 YFSETQ. V was clipped by 5 bases and J by 1 base, with 8 bases between them. The CDR3 nucleotides read TGCGCCAGCAGTCAGAAAGGCACAGATACGCAGTATTTT. It translates to CASSQKGTDTQYF.